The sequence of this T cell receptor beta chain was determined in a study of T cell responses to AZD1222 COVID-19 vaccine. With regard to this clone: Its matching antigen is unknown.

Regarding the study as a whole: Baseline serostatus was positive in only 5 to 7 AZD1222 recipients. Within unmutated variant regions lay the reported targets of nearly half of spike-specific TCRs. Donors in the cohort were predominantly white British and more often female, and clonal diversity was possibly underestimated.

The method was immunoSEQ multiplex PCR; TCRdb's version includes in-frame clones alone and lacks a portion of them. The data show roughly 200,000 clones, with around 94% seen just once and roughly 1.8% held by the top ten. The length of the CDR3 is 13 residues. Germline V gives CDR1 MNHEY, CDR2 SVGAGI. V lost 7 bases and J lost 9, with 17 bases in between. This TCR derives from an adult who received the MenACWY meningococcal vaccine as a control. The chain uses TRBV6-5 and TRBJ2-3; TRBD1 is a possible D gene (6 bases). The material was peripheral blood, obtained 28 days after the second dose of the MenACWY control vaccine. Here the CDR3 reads CASTWTETQTQYF. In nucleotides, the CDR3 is TGTGCCAGCACCTGGACAGAAACCCAAACGCAGTATTTT.